The 7 T cell receptor beta chains below were found in one sample sequenced in a study of shared clonotypes between healthy human individuals. Using immunoSEQ multiplex PCR, the repertoire was profiled, and TCRdb retains in-frame clones only, with some absent. Among about 2 million clones listed, around 96% were seen once. Cells designated naive CD8 were CD45RO-negative and were positively selected for CCR7, with terminally differentiated effector memory CD45RA+ cells excluded. Sequenced sample: naive CD8+ T cells sorted from blood. These receptors were obtained from a man younger than 30 in good health.

The chain carries TRBV7-9 and TRBJ2-3; 11 nucleotides agree with TRBD2. Trimming cost V 5 bases and J 14 bases; bases outside gene matches: 12. The CDR3 is 14 amino acids. Germline loops: CDR1 SEHNR, CDR2 FQNEAQ (reference sequence). CDR3 DNA sequence: TGTGCCAGCAGCGTCGGACTAGCGGGTAGTGGGGCGTATTTT. Protein product: CASSVGLAGSGAYF. The variable domain in full, with the rest retrieved from reference TRBV7-9 and TRBJ2-3, is DTGVSQNPRHKITKRGQNVTFRCDPISEHNRLYWYRQTLGQGPEFLTYFQNEAQLEKSRLLSDRFSAERPKGSFSTLEIQRTEQGDSAMYLCASSVGLAGSGAYFGPGTRLTVL.

On this clone itself: Additional DNA sequences in this sample encode the identical CDR3. V usage is TRBV9 and J usage is TRBJ2-7; TRBD1 is a possible D gene (6 bases). V shed 4 bases and J shed 3 bases, with 11 bases lying between them. Per germline, CDR1 SGDLS and CDR2 YYNGEE. CDR3 length equals 13 residues. CDR3 sequence (DNA): TGTGCCAGCAGCCCCGGACAGCTCTACGAGCAGTACTTC. Its translation: CASSPGQLYEQYF.

In regard to this clone: In the same sample, other DNA sequences code for this CDR3. As DNA, the CDR3 is TGTGCCAGCAGCCCCCCAGGGTCCTACGAGCAGTACTTC. Protein: CASSPPGSYEQYF. The rearrangement uses TRBV13 and TRBJ2-7; perhaps TRBD1 as D (5 bases). V dropped 5 bases and J dropped 1 base, with 9 bases sitting between them. CDR3 size: 13 residues. The germline V gene encodes CDR1 PRHDT and CDR2 FYEKMQ (reference sequence).

This sequence joins TRBV30 and TRBJ2-7; 9 bases align to TRBD1. The CDR3 loop spans 14 amino acids. Germline V gene data show CDR1 as GTSNPN and CDR2 as SVGIG (reference sequence). V lost 4 bases to trimming and J lost 5 bases; unmatched junction nucleotides: 9. The DNA of the CDR3 is TGTGCCTGGACCTTAACAGGGGGCGTCGACGAGCAGTACTTC. Translating gives CAWTLTGGVDEQYF.

V usage is TRBV5-5 and J usage is TRBJ2-7; D uncertain. V dropped 3 bases and J dropped 4 bases, with 14 bases sitting between them. Germline V lookup: CDR1 SGHKS, CDR2 YYEKEE (reference sequence). This CDR3 comprises 14 residues. CDR3 bases: TGTGCCAGCAGCTCAGGCGCCAGACCTTACGAGCAGTACTTC. Its translation: CASSSGARPYEQYF. Together with reference TRBV5-5 and TRBJ2-7, the CDR3 gives the full variable domain: DAGVTQSPTHLIKTRGQQVTLRCSPISGHKSVSWYQQVLGQGPQFIFQYYEKEERGRGNFPDRFSARQFPNYSSELNVNALLLGDSALYLCASSSGARPYEQYFGPGTRLTVT.

The J gene is TRBJ2-1, the V gene TRBV9; 10 nucleotides line up with TRBD2. Germline CDR1 SGDLS, CDR2 YYNGEE. With 1 base clipped from V and 7 bases from J, the junction kept 5 bases outside the gene matches. The CDR3 consists of 15 residues. DNA of the CDR3: TGTGCCAGCAGCGTATCTAGCGGGGGACTGAATGAGCAGTTCTTC. Amino acids: CASSVSSGGLNEQFF. The full variable domain, with the rest looked up from reference TRBV9 and TRBJ2-1, is DSGVTQTPKHLITATGQRVTLRCSPRSGDLSVYWYQQSLDQGLQFLIQYYNGEERAKGNILERFSAQQFPDLHSELNLSSLELGDSALYFCASSVSSGGLNEQFFGPGTRLTVL.

This sequence joins TRBV15 and TRBJ2-7, with 10 nucleotides matching TRBD2. The CDR3 totals 13 residues. V was pared by 9 bases and J by 3 bases, with 5 bases of the junction left unmatched. Looked up from germline, CDR1 is LNHNV and CDR2 is YYDKDF (reference sequence). The CDR3 DNA is TGTGCCACAAGGACTAGCGGAAACTACGAGCAGTACTTC. It specifies CATRTSGNYEQYF.